This record looks at one T cell receptor beta chain sequence and its context. What antigen it recognizes has not been identified. One base away there is no much larger clone; base qualities are not given. This record belongs to a study of response to subunit inactivated influenza vaccine listed by TCRdb under 2018. Some background on the complete study: Deep quantitative T cell receptor repertoire profiling was used in the study to track responses to a trivalent subunit inactivated influenza vaccine.

For this chain, trimming is 3 bases at the V end and 5 bases at the J end, and the number of junction bases without a gene match is 11. Sequences LGHDT (CDR1) and YNNKEL (CDR2) are obtained from the germline V gene (reference sequence). Including cysteine and phenylalanine, the CDR3 has 17 amino acids. The DNA shown is the 51-base CDR3, in frame from base 1. The study at large found these results: The authors proposed that each seasonal influenza vaccination may bring in only a limited number of new T cells.

Library creation used RT-PCR. Sequencing was performed on an Illumina HiSeq 2500. The public reads were quality trimmed at Q25 with fastp and then assembled into clones with MiXCR by TCRdb, keeping productive beta chains. For every CDR3 protein sequence, its rows merge into one entry that carries the most common genes and DNA. The sample profile shows 860,000 or so distinct CDR3 sequences; 21% of them were found once. The top ten clonotypes cover roughly 10% of the sample. Material: PBMCs from blood, obtained about 5 days after vaccination. The sequence joins TRBV3-1 to TRBJ2-5; 11 junctional bases match TRBD2. The clonotype originates from a man between 50 and 59 years old who received an inactivated influenza vaccine. Donor details come from another sample of the same person, matched by shared clones. The DNA sequence reads TGTGCCAGCAGCCACGTTAGTAGCGGGAGGGTACGGGAGACCCAGTACTTC. Translated, it gives CASSHVSSGRVRETQYF.